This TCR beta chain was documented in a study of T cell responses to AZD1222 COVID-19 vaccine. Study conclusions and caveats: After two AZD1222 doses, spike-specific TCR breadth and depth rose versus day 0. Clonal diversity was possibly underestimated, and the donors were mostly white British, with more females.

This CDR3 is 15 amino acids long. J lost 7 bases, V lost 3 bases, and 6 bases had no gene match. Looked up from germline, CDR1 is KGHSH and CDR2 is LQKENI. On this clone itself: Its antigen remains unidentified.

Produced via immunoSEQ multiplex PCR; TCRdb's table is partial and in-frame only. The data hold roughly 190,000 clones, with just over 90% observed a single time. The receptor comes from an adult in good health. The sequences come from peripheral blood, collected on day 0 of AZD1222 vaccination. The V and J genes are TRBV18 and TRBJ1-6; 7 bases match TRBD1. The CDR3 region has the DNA TGTGCCAGCTCACCTCCACCGGACAGGAATTCACCCCTCCACTTT. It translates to CASSPPPDRNSPLHF.